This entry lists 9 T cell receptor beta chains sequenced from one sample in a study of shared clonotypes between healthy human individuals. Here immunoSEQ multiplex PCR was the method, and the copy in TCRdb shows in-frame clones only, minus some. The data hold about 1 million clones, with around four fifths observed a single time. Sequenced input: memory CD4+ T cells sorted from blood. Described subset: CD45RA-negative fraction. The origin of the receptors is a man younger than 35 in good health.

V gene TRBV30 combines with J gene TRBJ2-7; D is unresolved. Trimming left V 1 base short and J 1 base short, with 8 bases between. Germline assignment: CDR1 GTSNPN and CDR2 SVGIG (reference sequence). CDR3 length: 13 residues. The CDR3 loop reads CAWSGRISYEQYF. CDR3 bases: TGTGCCTGGAGTGGAAGGATTTCCTACGAGCAGTACTTC.

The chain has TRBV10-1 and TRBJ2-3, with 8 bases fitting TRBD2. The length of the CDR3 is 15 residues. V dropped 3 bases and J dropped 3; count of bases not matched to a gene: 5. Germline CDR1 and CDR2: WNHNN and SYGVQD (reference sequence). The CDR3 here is CASSDPGGATDTQYF. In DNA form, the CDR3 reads TGCGCCAGCAGTGACCCGGGGGGGGCTACAGATACGCAGTATTTT.

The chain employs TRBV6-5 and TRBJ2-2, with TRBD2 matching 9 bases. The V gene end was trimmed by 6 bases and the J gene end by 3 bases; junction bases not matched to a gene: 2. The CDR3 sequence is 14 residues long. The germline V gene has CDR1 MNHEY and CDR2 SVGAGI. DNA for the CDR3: TGTGCCAGCAGCGGACTAGCGTACACCGGGGAGCTGTTTTTT. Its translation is CASSGLAYTGELFF.

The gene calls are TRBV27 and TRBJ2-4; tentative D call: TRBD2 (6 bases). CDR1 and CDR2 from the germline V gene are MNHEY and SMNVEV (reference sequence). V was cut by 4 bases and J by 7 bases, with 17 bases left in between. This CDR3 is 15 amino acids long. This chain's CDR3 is CASSSGLFRENIQYF. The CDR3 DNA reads TGTGCCAGCAGTTCCGGATTATTCCGGGAGAACATTCAGTACTTC.

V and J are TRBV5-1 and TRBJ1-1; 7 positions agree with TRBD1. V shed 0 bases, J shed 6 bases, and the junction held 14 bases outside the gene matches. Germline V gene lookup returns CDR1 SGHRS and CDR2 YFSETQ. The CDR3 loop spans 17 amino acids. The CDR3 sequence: CASSLGELRQGIAEAFF. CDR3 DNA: TGCGCCAGCAGCTTGGGGGAACTCAGACAGGGTATCGCTGAAGCTTTCTTT. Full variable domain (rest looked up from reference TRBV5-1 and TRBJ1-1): KAGVTQTPRYLIKTRGQQVTLSCSPISGHRSVSWYQQTPGQGLQFLFEYFSETQRNKGNFPGRFSGRQFSNSRSEMNVSTLELGDSALYLCASSLGELRQGIAEAFFGQGTRLTVV.

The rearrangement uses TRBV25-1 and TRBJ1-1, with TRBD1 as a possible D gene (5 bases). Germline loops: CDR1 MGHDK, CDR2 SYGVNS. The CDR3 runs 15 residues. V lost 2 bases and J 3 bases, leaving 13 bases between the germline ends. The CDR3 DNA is TGTGCCAGCAGTGAAACCAGGGTTAGGGACACTGAAGCTTTCTTT. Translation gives CASSETRVRDTEAFF.

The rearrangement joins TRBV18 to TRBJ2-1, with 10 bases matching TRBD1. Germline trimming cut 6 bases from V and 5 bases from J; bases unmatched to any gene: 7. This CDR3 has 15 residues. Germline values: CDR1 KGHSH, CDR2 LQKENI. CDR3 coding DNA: TGTGCCAGCTCCCCCAGACAGGGGGCCCACAATGAGCAGTTCTTC. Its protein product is CASSPRQGAHNEQFF.

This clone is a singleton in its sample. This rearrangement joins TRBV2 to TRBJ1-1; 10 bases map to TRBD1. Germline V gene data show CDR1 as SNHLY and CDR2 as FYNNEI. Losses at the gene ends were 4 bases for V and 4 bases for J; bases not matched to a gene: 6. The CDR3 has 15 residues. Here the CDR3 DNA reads TGTGCCAGCAGTGGCGGGACAGGGGACGGCACTGAAGCTTTCTTT. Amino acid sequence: CASSGGTGDGTEAFF.

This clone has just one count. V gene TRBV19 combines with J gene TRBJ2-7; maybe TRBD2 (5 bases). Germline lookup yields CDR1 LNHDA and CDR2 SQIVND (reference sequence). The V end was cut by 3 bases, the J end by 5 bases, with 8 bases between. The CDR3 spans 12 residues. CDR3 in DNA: TGTGCCAGTAGTATTGGGCGGGACGAGCAGTACTTC. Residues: CASSIGRDEQYF.